This is a list of T cell receptor beta chains from one sample in a study of T cell responses to AZD1222 COVID-19 vaccine. Produced via immunoSEQ multiplex PCR; TCRdb's table is partial and in-frame only. This table has about 150,000 clones, 80% to 95% appearing once. Source: peripheral blood, taken 28 days after the second AZD1222 dose. The receptors shown here come from an adult who received the AZD1222 COVID-19 vaccine. Both conserved end residues are part of each CDR3. The order of the fields is clone size, V gene, D gene, J gene, CDR3 protein, CDR3 DNA. D genes are given only for firm matches. Not all rows give a size; the values are once, few, many and, for expanded clones, a class.

NA	TRBV28	TRBD1	TRBJ1-2	CASTDGDRWGGYTF	TGTGCCAGCACCGACGGGGACAGGTGGGGGGGCTACACCTTC
NA	TRBV19	NA	TRBJ1-1	CASSMRAGAEAFF	TGTGCCAGTAGTATGCGGGCGGGCGCTGAAGCTTTCTTT
NA	TRBV20-1	NA	TRBJ1-2	CSASRAIIPF	TGCAGTGCTAGCCGAGCAATTATCCCCTTC
NA	TRBV6-6	NA	TRBJ2-1	CASSYSSAANEQFF	TGTGCCAGCAGTTACTCGAGCGCTGCAAATGAGCAGTTCTTC
few	TRBV27	NA	TRBJ2-1	CASSLRSTNNEQFF	TGTGCCAGCAGTTTAAGGTCGACCAACAATGAGCAGTTCTTC
once	TRBV2	NA	TRBJ1-5	CASSTNSYSNQPQHF	TGTGCCAGCAGTACTAACAGCTATAGCAATCAGCCCCAGCATTTT
NA	TRBV18	NA	TRBJ2-3	CASSPPATDTQYF	TGTGCCAGCTCACCACCTGCCACAGATACGCAGTATTTT
NA	TRBV6-5	NA	TRBJ2-7	CASMDTYYEQYF	TGTGCCAGCATGGACACCTACTACGAGCAGTACTTC
NA	TRBV15	TRBD1	TRBJ1-5	CATSRALGQGIQPQHF	TGTGCCACCAGCAGAGCCCTGGGACAGGGAATTCAGCCCCAGCATTTT
NA	TRBV11-3	NA	TRBJ2-5	CASSKRGVQETQYF	TGTGCCAGCAGTAAGAGGGGGGTTCAAGAGACCCAGTACTTC
NA	TRBV30	TRBD2	TRBJ2-1	CASSGLQDNEQFF	TGTGCCTCTAGCGGGTTACAGGACAATGAGCAGTTCTTC
NA	TRBV3-1/TRBV3-2	NA	TRBJ1-6	CASSQDHGAYNSPLHF	TGTGCCAGCAGCCAAGACCACGGGGCCTATAATTCACCCCTCCACTTT
NA	TRBV6-2/TRBV6-3	NA	TRBJ1-1	CASSYPSGLNTEAFF	TGTGCCAGCAGTTACCCCTCGGGTTTGAACACTGAAGCTTTCTTT
NA	TRBV27	TRBD1	TRBJ1-2	CASSKQGAAWGYTF	TGTGCCAGCAGTAAACAGGGGGCGGCTTGGGGCTACACCTTC
NA	TRBV14	TRBD1	TRBJ1-3	CASSQLSTGAGNTIYF	TGTGCCAGCAGCCAACTATCAACAGGGGCTGGAAACACCATATATTTT
NA	TRBV7-6	NA	TRBJ2-2	CASSLASRLGELFF	TGTGCCAGCAGCTTAGCGTCGAGGCTCGGGGAGCTGTTTTTT
NA	TRBV7-3	NA	TRBJ2-2	CASSLMGRLTGELFF	TGTGCCAGCAGCTTAATGGGCCGCCTAACCGGGGAGCTGTTTTTT
once	TRBV6-6	NA	TRBJ2-7	CASRHRGGRYEQYF	TGTGCCAGCAGACACAGGGGAGGGCGGTACGAGCAGTACTTC
NA	TRBV24-1	NA	TRBJ2-1	CATSDYGNEQFF	TGTGCCACCAGTGATTATGGCAATGAGCAGTTCTTC
NA	TRBV12-3/TRBV12-4	NA	TRBJ2-4	CASSLTVEGIQYF	TGTGCCAGCAGTTTAACGGTGGAAGGCATTCAGTACTTC
few	TRBV30	TRBD1	TRBJ1-5	CAWSPDRGWGQPQHF	TGTGCCTGGAGCCCAGACAGGGGCTGGGGTCAGCCCCAGCATTTT
few	TRBV7-9	TRBD2	TRBJ2-7	CASSSRAGGGDEQYF	TGTGCCAGCAGCTCGCGAGCGGGAGGAGGCGACGAGCAGTACTTC
NA	TRBV4-3	NA	TRBJ2-3	CASSPTGAHDTQYF	TGCGCCAGCAGCCCGACCGGGGCTCACGATACGCAGTATTTT
NA	TRBV28	NA	TRBJ1-3	CASRFSGNTIYF	TGTGCCAGCAGGTTCTCTGGAAACACCATATATTTT
few	TRBV6-5	NA	TRBJ2-5	CASSYAGLETQYF	TGTGCCAGCAGTTACGCAGGGCTGGAGACCCAGTACTTC
NA	TRBV12-5	NA	TRBJ2-2	CASGNTGELFF	TGTGCTAGTGGGAACACCGGGGAGCTGTTTTTT
NA	TRBV27	NA	TRBJ2-5	CASSLHLTWYSAQETQYF	TGTGCCAGCAGTTTACACCTCACATGGTATAGCGCTCAAGAGACCCAGTACTTC
NA	TRBV6-5	TRBD2	TRBJ2-5	CASSYWGGPQETQYF	TGTGCCAGCAGTTACTGGGGGGGACCCCAAGAGACCCAGTACTTC
NA	TRBV7-9	NA	TRBJ1-5	CASSPRDMDSNQPQHF	TGTGCCAGCAGCCCACGAGATATGGATAGCAATCAGCCCCAGCATTTT
NA	TRBV7-9	NA	TRBJ1-2	CASSLTGSYYGYTF	TGTGCCAGCAGCCTAACAGGGAGCTACTATGGCTACACCTTC
NA	TRBV4-1	NA	TRBJ1-5	CASSQEGGHGRQPQHF	TGCGCCAGCAGCCAAGAAGGGGGACACGGACGTCAGCCCCAGCATTTT
NA	TRBV30	NA	TRBJ1-2	CAYTSPGNYGYTF	TGTGCCTACACGTCACCGGGCAACTATGGCTACACCTTC
NA	TRBV10-3	NA	TRBJ1-2	CAIRGETDYGYTF	TGTGCCATCAGGGGGGAAACCGACTATGGCTACACCTTC
NA	TRBV3-1/TRBV3-2	NA	TRBJ1-5	CASTYGSNQPQHF	TGTGCCAGCACCTACGGGAGCAATCAGCCCCAGCATTTT
NA	TRBV11-3	TRBD2	TRBJ2-2	CASSDGTSGPAGELFF	TGTGCCAGCAGCGATGGGACTAGCGGACCCGCCGGGGAGCTGTTTTTT
NA	TRBV7-3	NA	TRBJ1-4	CASSLGPPDTLFF	TGTGCCAGCAGCTTAGGACCCCCGGACACGCTGTTTTTT
NA	TRBV24-1	NA	TRBJ2-2	CATSSSGGVRTGELFF	TGTGCCACCAGTTCTTCCGGGGGCGTAAGAACCGGGGAGCTGTTTTTT
NA	TRBV3-1/TRBV3-2	NA	TRBJ2-3	CASSQDIQWGPDTQYF	TGTGCCAGCAGCCAAGATATCCAATGGGGGCCAGATACGCAGTATTTT
NA	TRBV12-3/TRBV12-4	NA	TRBJ2-3	CASSPADTQYF	TGTGCCAGCTCCCCAGCAGATACGCAGTATTTT
NA	TRBV19	NA	TRBJ1-1	CASSLSQGRTEAFF	TGTGCCAGTAGTTTGAGCCAGGGTAGAACTGAAGCTTTCTTT
NA	TRBV5-6	TRBD1	TRBJ2-3	CASSYGTGVSTDTQYF	TGTGCCAGCAGCTACGGGACAGGAGTTAGCACAGATACGCAGTATTTT
NA	TRBV11-2	NA	TRBJ2-5	CASSFNPLGETQYF	TGTGCCAGCAGCTTTAACCCACTGGGGGAGACCCAGTACTTC
NA	TRBV4-3	NA	TRBJ1-5	CASSQQGNQPQHF	TGCGCCAGCAGCCAACAGGGGAATCAGCCCCAGCATTTT
NA	TRBV10-1	NA	TRBJ2-3	CASSGESTDTQYF	TGCGCCAGCAGTGGGGAGAGCACAGATACGCAGTATTTT
NA	TRBV5-1	TRBD1	TRBJ1-2	CASSLRRGTGDNYGYTF	TGCGCCAGCAGCCTCCGTCGGGGGACAGGGGATAACTATGGCTACACCTTC
NA	TRBV29-1	NA	TRBJ1-1	CSVGRGLDTEAFF	TGCAGCGTTGGGAGGGGGTTGGACACTGAAGCTTTCTTT
NA	TRBV7-3	NA	TRBJ2-3	CASSSLTDTQYF	TGTGCCAGCAGCTCGCTCACAGATACGCAGTATTTT
NA	TRBV7-9	TRBD2	TRBJ2-5	CASGGTSGRGETQYF	TGTGCCAGCGGAGGGACTAGCGGGAGAGGGGAGACCCAGTACTTC
NA	TRBV6-2/TRBV6-3	TRBD2	TRBJ2-7	CASSSGASGRGLYEQYF	TGTGCCAGCAGTTCTGGAGCTAGCGGGAGGGGCCTTTACGAGCAGTACTTC
once	TRBV6-5	NA	TRBJ2-2	CASRSRSGELFF	TGTGCCAGCAGAAGCAGGTCCGGGGAGCTGTTTTTT
NA	TRBV6-5	NA	TRBJ1-1	CASSRVRGAEAFF	TGTGCCAGCAGCAGGGTAAGGGGTGCTGAAGCTTTCTTT
few	TRBV3-1/TRBV3-2	NA	TRBJ1-2	CASSQDRGTFHGYTF	TGTGCCAGCAGCCAAGATAGAGGGACTTTCCATGGCTACACCTTC
NA	TRBV6-6	NA	TRBJ2-2	CATTYGTPNTGELFF	TGTGCCACAACTTACGGGACACCGAACACCGGGGAGCTGTTTTTT
NA	TRBV28	TRBD1	TRBJ1-5	CASTWGTVNQPQHF	TGTGCCAGCACCTGGGGGACAGTCAATCAGCCCCAGCATTTT